This TCR beta chain was retrieved from a study of OX40 agonist ivuxolimab in advanced cancers. General study results and limits: Certain nonresponders additionally had low normalized T-cell clonal expansion.

Concerning this clone: Antigen specificity is unknown.

The germline CDR1 and CDR2 sequences are SGHDT and YYEEEE. The CDR3 has 15 residues. Trimming stripped 4 bases from V and 0 bases from J, with 12 bases between. Measured with immunoSEQ multiplex PCR; TCRdb has only the in-frame clones, and not every one. The sample holds roughly 76,000 clones; approximately 83% are singletons and the top ten take 3.1%. Material: CD4+ or CD8+ T cells sorted from blood, obtained in a trial of the OX40 agonist ivuxolimab. The V and J genes are TRBV5-6 and TRBJ2-3, with D possibly TRBD2 on 5 matching bases. This sequence originates from an adult with an advanced solid tumor such as melanoma, head and neck, liver or kidney cancer. CDR3 sequence reads: CASSPAGSSTDTQYF. In DNA, the CDR3 is TGTGCCAGCAGCCCTGCGGGCTCTAGCACAGATACGCAGTATTTT.